This record covers a single TCR beta chain. A read error may account for a junction end that differs from germline. Grouping used clinical history reported by participants in a survey and questionnaire. Only in-frame clones appear in the TCRdb table, and some are missing; sequencing was by immunoSEQ multiplex PCR. In the table there are about 200,000 clones, about 82% of which are singletons. This specimen belongs to a study of blood T cell repertoires in COVID-19. Sequencing was carried out using PBMCs or T cells enriched from blood (not recorded which). The sequence was collected from a man aged 35 to 55 with acute COVID-19.

The CDR3 region has the DNA TGTGCCAACAGCTTAAGGGAGTCCTACGAGCAGTACTTC. This sequence encodes CANSLRESYEQYF. The rearrangement joins TRBV7-3 to TRBJ2-7; TRBD2 might be the D (5 bases). This CDR3 has 13 residues. CDR1 and CDR2 (germline): SGHTA, FQGTGA.